The T cell receptor beta chain under discussion was sequenced for a study of T cells in localized non-small cell lung cancer. Study conclusions and caveats: A higher density of T cells in blood coincided with extended overall survival.

Comments on this clone: Its antigen remains unidentified.

This table comes from immunoSEQ multiplex PCR, and its TCRdb copy is limited to in-frame clones, with some not included. The sample gives 50,000 to 75,000 clones, about 87% of which show up once; approximately 22% is in the top ten. Germline lookup yields CDR1 SGHVS and CDR2 FQNEAQ. Trimming took 5 bases from V and 1 from J, leaving 8 bases between them. This CDR3 comprises 14 residues. This receptor was taken from a man aged 40-75 years with stage I squamous cell lung carcinoma. The chain employs TRBV7-8 and TRBJ1-4, with D unclear. Here the sequenced sample was peripheral blood, taken before any cancer treatment. The CDR3 is CASSPGGTNEKLFF. In DNA, the CDR3 is TGTGCCAGCAGCCCAGGCGGAACTAATGAAAAACTGTTTTTT.